The entry that follows covers one T cell receptor beta chain sequence. These data come from a study of blood T cell repertoires in COVID-19. CDR3 length equals 17 residues. Trimming took off 0 bases at V and 0 bases at J, with 15 bases between the two ends. Germline CDR1 and CDR2: SGHVS and FNYEAQ. Sequencing was performed with immunoSEQ multiplex PCR; in TCRdb, only in-frame clones are kept and a portion is missing. The top ten hold more than 14% of the sample, which has roughly 190,000 clones, approximately 80% seen once. The sequence derives from a woman aged 70-85 years with COVID-19, enrolled during active disease. Sample: peripheral blood. The chain joins TRBV7-6 to TRBJ2-7, with a possible D match to TRBD2 (6 bases). DNA for the CDR3: TGTGCCAGCAGCTTAGCGGGAGGCTACCCAGTCTCCTACGAGCAGTACTTC. This translates into CASSLAGGYPVSYEQYF.